A single sample gave rise to the 5 T cell receptor beta chains below, sequenced in a study of blood T cell repertoires in COVID-19. Data came from immunoSEQ multiplex PCR; TCRdb stores just in-frame clones and leaves some out. Here the sample spans about 190,000 clones, around three quarters being singletons. Material: peripheral blood. Receptors originate from a man aged 55-75 years with active or convalescent COVID-19.

The V and J genes are TRBV4-1 and TRBJ1-3; D uncertain. V was cut by 1 base and J by 0 bases, with 7 bases left in between. The CDR3 contains 15 residues. Germline V CDR1 and CDR2: MGHRA, YSYEKL. The CDR3 region is CASSQGPGSGNTIYF. The CDR3 DNA reads as TGCGCCAGCAGCCAAGGACCAGGCTCTGGAAACACCATATATTTT.

The rearrangement uses TRBV7-2 and TRBJ2-3, with 10 bases identical to TRBD1. The trim removed 5 bases at V and 4 bases at J, leaving 9 bases unmatched. The CDR3 is made up of 16 amino acids. The V gene's germline CDR1 is SGHTA and CDR2 FQGNSA. CDR3 residues: CASSPSGTGAADTQYF. The CDR3 region has the DNA TGTGCCAGCAGCCCCTCCGGGACAGGGGCGGCAGATACGCAGTATTTT.

This chain connects TRBV7-2 to TRBJ2-1, with TRBD2 matching over 15 bases. V lost 5 bases to trimming and J lost 7 bases; unmatched junction nucleotides: 3. This CDR3 has 15 residues. Germline CDR1 and CDR2: SGHTA and FQGNSA. DNA of the CDR3: TGTGCCAGCAGCCGCGGACTAGCGGGGGGGAATGAGCAGTTCTTC. Translation gives CASSRGLAGGNEQFF.

This chain uses TRBV28 with TRBJ1-6; TRBD1 might be the D (6 bases). The germline V gene has CDR1 MDHEN and CDR2 SYDVKM. The V and J ends lost 4 bases and 7 bases respectively, with 17 bases between them. The CDR3 runs to 16 residues. The CDR3 loop reads CASSSGGGAWNSPLHF. CDR3 DNA sequence: TGTGCCAGCAGTTCCGGGGGGGGCGCGTGGAATTCACCCCTCCACTTT.

This clone was counted once. The chain combines TRBV6-5 with TRBJ2-7; the match to TRBD2 covers 7 bases. Germline trimming cut 8 bases from V and 9 bases from J; bases unmatched to any gene: 10. This CDR3 contains 12 residues. CDR1 and CDR2 from the germline V gene are MNHEY and SVGAGI. This CDR3 is CASGGGSWRQYF. The CDR3 DNA reads as TGTGCCAGCGGGGGGGGATCATGGCGGCAGTACTTC.